This T cell receptor (beta chain) was observed in a study of blood T cell repertoires in COVID-19. The CDR3 runs to 12 residues. CDR1 is MNHEY, CDR2 SVGEGT, per germline. Trimming removed 4 bases at V and 0 bases at J, with 3 bases between. Only in-frame clones appear in the TCRdb table, and some are missing; sequencing was by immunoSEQ multiplex PCR. The sample yields around 89,000 clones, 55% to 75% seen once. This TCR was recovered from an elderly woman with acute or convalescent COVID-19. The source material was peripheral blood. This rearrangement joins TRBV6-2 or TRBV6-3 to TRBJ1-1; D unresolved. The CDR3 is CASSFMNTEAFF. DNA of the CDR3: TGTGCCAGCAGTTTCATGAACACTGAAGCTTTCTTT.